Following are 27 T cell receptor beta chains from one sample sequenced in a study of cytomegalovirus exposure and HLA in healthy donors. Method: immunoSEQ multiplex PCR; TCRdb's copy keeps in-frame clones and lacks some. This repertoire shows roughly 330,000 clones, about nine tenths found once; its top ten account for over 1%. The sequenced material came from PBMCs. Every receptor here comes from a young woman in good health and CMV-seropositive.

The chain carries TRBV13 and TRBJ2-3, with 8 bases that match TRBD2. With 5 bases clipped from V and 2 bases from J, the junction kept 6 bases outside the gene matches. Germline CDR1 reads PRHDT; CDR2 reads FYEKMQ (reference sequence). The CDR3 covers 15 residues. The CDR3 bases are TGTGCCAGCAGCCGCATACTAGCGGCCACAGATACGCAGTATTTT. Protein sequence: CASSRILAATDTQYF.

CDR3 nucleotides: TGTGCCAGCAAGATACCGGGTAATACCTACGAGCAGTACTTC. Translation gives CASKIPGNTYEQYF. The chain carries TRBV2 and TRBJ2-7; D remains ambiguous. This CDR3 comprises 14 residues. Germline CDR1 and CDR2: SNHLY and FYNNEI. V lost 7 bases and J lost 2, with 15 bases in between.

Notes on this clone: The sample carries other DNA sequences with the same CDR3. This chain links TRBV4-3 with TRBJ2-2; a possible D gene is TRBD2 (5 bases). The CDR3 consists of 14 residues. Trimming took off 0 bases at V and 5 bases at J, with 7 bases between the two ends. Germline V CDR1 and CDR2: LGHNA, YSLEER. The CDR3 here is CASSQESGTGELFF. The CDR3 nucleotides are TGCGCCAGCAGCCAAGAGTCGGGGACCGGGGAGCTGTTTTTT.

V is TRBV6-1 and J is TRBJ2-3, with D uncertain. Germline CDR1 is MNHNS and CDR2 is SASEGT. The CDR3 has 15 amino acids. The V gene lost 6 bases and the J gene lost 2 bases, with 15 bases spanning the gap. The CDR3 region has the DNA TGTGCCAGCAGCCCTACGTGGTCTGTCACAGATACGCAGTATTTT. It yields the protein CASSPTWSVTDTQYF.

For the CDR3, the DNA is TGTGCCAGCAGCAACGGGAGACTTCAGCCCCAGCATTTT. Translating it yields CASSNGRLQPQHF. The chain is built from TRBV5-4 and TRBJ1-5; no reliable D call. V shed 4 bases and J shed 6 bases, with 11 bases lying between them. Germline V gene data show CDR1 as SGHNT and CDR2 as YYREEE (reference sequence). The CDR3 is made up of 13 amino acids.

This rearrangement joins TRBV15 to TRBJ2-7, with D unclear. Trimming cost V 0 bases and J 7 bases, with 10 bases left between them. Germline-derived CDR1 and CDR2 are LNHNV and YYDKDF (reference sequence). The CDR3 length is 13 residues. In DNA, the CDR3 is TGTGCCACCAGCAGAGATCCGGCCCGAGAGCAGTACTTC. Encoded protein: CATSRDPAREQYF.

The CDR3: CATSSMGANYGYTF. CDR3 DNA sequence: TGTGCCACCAGCAGTATGGGCGCAAACTATGGCTACACCTTC. The rearrangement links TRBV15 to TRBJ1-2; D is undetermined. The V gene lost 3 bases and the J gene lost 2 bases, with 10 bases spanning the gap. The germline gives CDR1 LNHNV, CDR2 YYDKDF (reference sequence). This CDR3 contains 14 residues.

The chain employs TRBV27 and TRBJ1-2, with 8 bases lining up with TRBD1. J lost 4 bases, V lost 0 bases, and 4 bases had no gene match. Per germline, CDR1 MNHEY and CDR2 SMNVEV (reference sequence). The CDR3 has 15 amino acids. For the CDR3, the DNA is TGTGCCAGCAGTTTATCGCAGGGGGCGGGCTATGGCTACACCTTC. Amino acid sequence: CASSLSQGAGYGYTF.

V is TRBV9 and J is TRBJ2-7; 12 nucleotides line up with TRBD2. The CDR3 loop spans 17 amino acids. Germline CDR1 is SGDLS and CDR2 is YYNGEE. Trimming took 4 bases from V and 3 from J; bases not matched to a gene: 11. This CDR3 reads CASSLRSGLAGSYEQYF. CDR3 DNA sequence: TGTGCCAGCAGCTTACGCTCAGGACTAGCGGGAAGCTACGAGCAGTACTTC. Full variable domain (rest looked up from reference TRBV9 and TRBJ2-7): DSGVTQTPKHLITATGQRVTLRCSPRSGDLSVYWYQQSLDQGLQFLIQYYNGEERAKGNILERFSAQQFPDLHSELNLSSLELGDSALYFCASSLRSGLAGSYEQYFGPGTRLTVT.

V usage is TRBV30 and J usage is TRBJ2-7, with unresolved D. This CDR3 region has 14 residues. Germline V gene lookup returns CDR1 GTSNPN and CDR2 SVGIG (reference sequence). V lost 2 bases and J lost 3, with 14 bases in between. The chain's CDR3 is CAWSKVLSLYEQYF. The CDR3 DNA reads as TGTGCCTGGAGTAAAGTGCTGTCTCTCTACGAGCAGTACTTC. The whole variable domain, filled in from reference TRBV30 and TRBJ2-7, reads SQTIHQWPATLVQPVGSPLSLECTVEGTSNPNLYWYRQAAGRGLQLLFYSVGIGQISSEVPQNLSASRPQDRQFILSSKKLLLSDSGFYLCAWSKVLSLYEQYFGPGTRLTVT.

The gene calls are TRBV2 and TRBJ1-4, with D possibly being TRBD1 (5 bases). This CDR3 has 12 residues. V lost 8 bases to trimming and J lost 8 bases, with 12 bases between them. Germline V lookup: CDR1 SNHLY, CDR2 FYNNEI. CDR3 region: CASQGGGEKLFF. CDR3 nucleotide sequence: TGTGCCAGCCAAGGCGGGGGGGAAAAACTGTTTTTT.

This chain connects TRBV28 to TRBJ1-2; D possibly corresponds to TRBD1 (6 bases). The V gene's germline CDR1 is MDHEN and CDR2 SYDVKM. The CDR3 runs 13 residues. Trimming took off 3 bases at V and 4 bases at J, with 9 bases between the two ends. CDR3 sequence: CASSLGHLYGYTF. CDR3 nucleotide sequence: TGTGCCAGCAGTTTGGGACACCTCTATGGCTACACCTTC.

This chain uses TRBV7-2 with TRBJ2-7; D unclear. V was shortened by 9 bases and J by 2 bases, with 14 bases between the two germline ends. The CDR3 has 13 amino acids. The germline gives CDR1 SGHTA, CDR2 FQGNSA. In DNA, the CDR3 is TGTGCCAGGCGATCGACTCCGGCCTACGAGCAGTACTTC. Protein sequence: CARRSTPAYEQYF.

The chain employs TRBV5-4 and TRBJ2-7; TRBD2 matches at 11 bases. Germline assignment: CDR1 SGHNT and CDR2 YYREEE (reference sequence). After removal of 3 bases from V and 4 bases from J, the junction contained 6 bases not matched to a gene. This CDR3 has 15 residues. The CDR3 reads CASSSLAGGSYEQYF. DNA of the CDR3: TGTGCCAGCAGCTCTCTAGCGGGGGGCTCGTACGAGCAGTACTTC.

The chain employs TRBV9 and TRBJ2-7; D call uncertain. The V gene lost 0 bases and the J gene lost 0 bases, with 10 bases spanning the gap. Germline V gene data show CDR1 as SGDLS and CDR2 as YYNGEE. The CDR3 has 15 residues. This CDR3 reads CASSVDGQSSYEQYF. The CDR3 DNA reads as TGTGCCAGCAGCGTAGACGGGCAGAGCTCCTACGAGCAGTACTTC.

CDR3 region: CASSLRGGNTEAFF. CDR3 nucleotides: TGTGCCAGCAGTTTAAGGGGTGGGAACACTGAAGCTTTCTTT. The rearrangement links TRBV27 to TRBJ1-1; a possible D gene is TRBD1 (5 bases). The CDR3 contains 14 residues. The V end lost 2 bases, the J end lost 1 base, and 8 bases lay between the germline ends. CDR1 is MNHEY, CDR2 SMNVEV, per germline (reference sequence).

This clone was detected only a few times. This chain links TRBV4-3 with TRBJ2-2; D is ambiguous. Germline lookup yields CDR1 LGHNA and CDR2 YSLEER. This CDR3 has 15 residues. The V end lost 0 bases, the J end lost 7 bases, and 12 bases lay between the germline ends. In DNA, the CDR3 is TGCGCCAGCAGCCAAGAAGGAGAGGCCAACGGGGAGCTGTTTTTT. Translation: CASSQEGEANGELFF.

This clone was found once. V and J are TRBV15 and TRBJ1-3; no firm D call. This CDR3 region has 19 residues. V was shortened by 5 bases and J by 4 bases, with 27 bases between the two germline ends. In germline, CDR1 is LNHNV, CDR2 YYDKDF (reference sequence). CDR3 DNA sequence: TGTGCCACCAGCCGTTTGGTGGGAGCAATGGCAAGGTTCGGAAACACCATATATTTT. This sequence encodes CATSRLVGAMARFGNTIYF.

CDR3 nucleotide sequence: TGTGCCAGCAGGAGAATTTCCGGGACAGACAAAACCTACGAGCAGTACTTC. Protein: CASRRISGTDKTYEQYF. The chain joins TRBV27 to TRBJ2-7; TRBD1 matches at 7 bases. The CDR3 sequence is 17 residues long. Losses at the gene ends were 6 bases for V and 2 bases for J; bases not matched to a gene: 16. CDR1 and CDR2 from the germline V gene are MNHEY and SMNVEV (reference sequence).

The rearrangement links TRBV2 to TRBJ2-7, with 7 bases aligning to TRBD1. Germline CDR1 reads SNHLY; CDR2 reads FYNNEI. CDR3 size: 19 residues. With 1 base clipped from V and 1 base from J, the junction kept 16 bases outside the gene matches. The CDR3 DNA sequence: TGTGCCAGCAGTGAAGTACGCCTAACGGGGACAGCTTTGTCCTACGAGCAGTACTTC. This translates into CASSEVRLTGTALSYEQYF.

This chain links TRBV12-5 with TRBJ1-1; D ambiguous. The ends were cut back, 6 bases at V and 6 bases at J, with 5 bases in the middle. The germline V gene encodes CDR1 LGHNT and CDR2 FRNRAP. The CDR3 runs to 10 residues. CDR3 DNA: TGTGCTAGTGGAGGTCCTGAAGCTTTCTTT. As protein: CASGGPEAFF.

This clone showed up just once. The rearrangement links TRBV5-8 to TRBJ1-5; 8 nucleotides agree with TRBD1. Trimming removed 4 bases from V and 3 bases from J; junction bases left unmatched: 6. The CDR3 covers 15 residues. CDR1 is SGHTS, CDR2 YDEGEE, per germline. The CDR3 DNA sequence: TGTGCCAGCAGCCCGGGACAGGCAATCAATCAGCCCCAGCATTTT. This gives the protein CASSPGQAINQPQHF.

In this sample, this clone turned up a few times. The V gene is TRBV6-5, the J gene TRBJ1-6; TRBD1 is a possible D gene (5 bases). The CDR3 has 13 residues. CDR1 MNHEY and CDR2 SVGAGI come from the germline V gene. V gave up 4 bases and J gave up 10 bases, with 11 bases separating them. CDR3 in amino acids: CASSLGRESPLHF. The CDR3 coding sequence is TGTGCCAGCAGTTTAGGCAGGGAATCACCCCTCCACTTT.

The table lists this clone with a few counts. The CDR3: CASSLGTGGEQYF. The CDR3 bases are TGTGCCAGCAGCTTAGGGACAGGAGGGGAGCAGTACTTC. The chain has TRBV7-6 and TRBJ2-7; a possible D gene is TRBD1 (7 bases). V lost 1 base, J lost 7 bases, and 11 bases lay in between. Germline V gene lookup returns CDR1 SGHVS and CDR2 FNYEAQ. This CDR3 spans 13 amino acids.

The V gene is TRBV6-5, the J gene TRBJ2-7, with a weak D call TRBD1 (5 bases). V gave up 0 bases and J gave up 7 bases, with 16 bases separating them. CDR3 length equals 15 residues. Per the germline V gene, CDR1 is MNHEY and CDR2 is SVGAGI. The CDR3 loop reads CASSYSLARVGEQYF. CDR3 coding DNA: TGTGCCAGCAGTTACTCTCTCGCCAGGGTTGGGGAGCAGTACTTC.

The V gene is TRBV11-3, the J gene TRBJ2-3; TRBD2 matches at 8 bases. The CDR3 contains 15 residues. Germline V gives CDR1 SGHNT, CDR2 YENEEA. Trimming took 1 base from V and 3 from J; bases not matched to a gene: 3. DNA of the CDR3: TGTGCCAGCAGCTTAGGGGAGCGGGAGACAGATACGCAGTATTTT. The encoded protein is CASSLGERETDTQYF. Complete variable domain (other parts from reference TRBV11-3 and TRBJ2-3): EAGVVQSPRYKIIEKKQPVAFWCNPISGHNTLYWYLQNLGQGPELLIRYENEEAVDDSQLPKDRFSAERLKGVDSTLKIQPAELGDSAVYLCASSLGERETDTQYFGPGTRLTVL.

The rearrangement uses TRBV27 and TRBJ1-6; D is possibly TRBD1 (6 bases). CDR3 length: 15 amino acids. Germline V gene data show CDR1 as MNHEY and CDR2 as SMNVEV (reference sequence). V lost 8 bases and J 7 bases, leaving 18 bases between the germline ends. The CDR3 spells CASSSGAIRNSPLHF. The CDR3 DNA is TGTGCCAGCTCCTCGGGGGCAATCCGAAATTCACCCCTCCACTTT.